The clone carrying this TCR beta chain was recorded only once. The sample belongs to a study of blood T cell repertoires in COVID-19. Per the original data handling: Estimates of nucleated cell counts were drawn from the amplification of reference gene primers. Measured with immunoSEQ multiplex PCR; TCRdb has only the in-frame clones, and not every one. D and trimming were read from the DNA, whereas the V and J calls and clone size are those reported in that table. The sample has 150,000 to 200,000 clones; approximately 90% are singletons. The germline CDR1 and CDR2 sequences are WNHNN and SYGVQD (reference sequence). With V trimmed by 1 base and J by 0 bases, 6 bases remained unmatched. The CDR3 loop spans 17 amino acids.

This chain links TRBV10-1 with TRBJ1-5; 7 bases map to TRBD1. The sequenced material came from peripheral blood. The receptor comes from a woman between 50 and 59 years old with acute or convalescent COVID-19. CDR3 residues: CASSEYRGPYSNQPQHF. Written as DNA, the CDR3 is TGCGCCAGCAGTGAGTACAGGGGACCTTATAGCAATCAGCCCCAGCATTTT.